These 26 T cell receptor beta chains came from one sample sequenced in a study of shared clonotypes between healthy human individuals (dated by TCRdb to 2020 to 2022). Libraries were made using the immunoSEQ multiplex PCR assay. TCRdb re-hosts the immuneACCESS table, in-frame sequences only. Its copies lack some clones; in the studies checked, an unresolved V gene accounts for under half of them, and the cause for the rest is not known. Across this sample there are roughly 2.5 million clones, with around 94% seen only once. About 0.13% of the sample belongs to the ten largest clones. The source material was naive CD4+ T cells sorted from blood. The sample's cell subset or site label, decoded: CD45RA+ positively selected. These receptor sequences come from a man between 18 and 35 years old in good health.

The genes are TRBV6-6 and TRBJ2-2; a weak D match, TRBD1 (5 bases). The CDR3 sequence is 12 residues long. The germline CDR1 and CDR2 sequences are MNHNY and SVGAGI (reference sequence). Trimming took off 6 bases at V and 10 bases at J, with 12 bases between the two ends. The CDR3 spells CASSLTGLELFF. DNA for the CDR3: TGTGCCAGCAGCCTTACAGGATTGGAGCTGTTTTTT.

The V gene is TRBV5-3, the J gene TRBJ1-2; TRBD1 matches at 8 bases. TRBV5-3 is marked as an open reading frame, function uncertain. V shed 1 base and J 6 bases; nucleotides not matched to a gene: 2. This CDR3 comprises 13 residues. The chain's CDR3 is CARSLSRGHGYTF. For the CDR3, the DNA is TGTGCCAGAAGCTTGTCCAGGGGGCATGGCTACACCTTC.

The rearrangement links TRBV6-5 to TRBJ1-1; 7 positions agree with TRBD1. The J segment lost 1 base and the V segment lost 5 bases, leaving 7 bases of the junction unmatched. Germline V gene sequence: CDR1 MNHEY, CDR2 SVGAGI. CDR3 size: 15 residues. The CDR3 sequence: CASSRQGGSNTEAFF. The CDR3 DNA is TGTGCCAGCAGTAGACAGGGAGGATCGAACACTGAAGCTTTCTTT.

The V and J genes are TRBV30 and TRBJ1-1; tentatively, D is TRBD1 (5 bases). This CDR3 comprises 15 residues. Germline V CDR1 and CDR2: GTSNPN, SVGIG (reference sequence). V lost 4 bases to trimming and J lost 1 base, with 16 bases between them. The CDR3 DNA reads as TGTGCCTGGAAGAGGGTAGGGACTAAGAACACTGAAGCTTTCTTT. Its translation is CAWKRVGTKNTEAFF.

The chain combines TRBV6-1 with TRBJ2-3; D uncertain. Germline-derived CDR1 and CDR2 are MNHNS and SASEGT. This CDR3 contains 13 residues. The ends were cut back, 5 bases at V and 5 bases at J, with 11 bases in the middle. As DNA, the CDR3 is TGTGCCAGCAGTCTGAAATTTGGAGATACGCAGTATTTT. Encoded protein: CASSLKFGDTQYF.

This rearrangement joins TRBV5-1 to TRBJ2-1; no clear D. Germline V lookup: CDR1 SGHRS, CDR2 YFSETQ. With 4 bases removed from V and 0 bases from J, the gap between germline ends came to 17 bases. There are 17 residues in the CDR3. The CDR3 coding sequence is TGCGCCAGCAGCCACATGTTAAGCGTCAGCTCCTACAATGAGCAGTTCTTC. Encoded protein: CASSHMLSVSSYNEQFF.

V and J are TRBV11-2 and TRBJ2-7; 13 bases align to TRBD2. The CDR3 length is 17 residues. CDR1 is SGHAT and CDR2 is FQNNGV in the germline V gene. V was clipped by 2 bases and J by 5 bases; unmatched bases: 9. The chain's CDR3 is CASSLWQLAGGLNEQYF. The CDR3 nucleotides are TGTGCCAGCAGCTTATGGCAACTAGCGGGAGGGCTAAACGAGCAGTACTTC.

The chain joins TRBV11-2 to TRBJ1-6, with D unresolved. CDR1 and CDR2 (germline): SGHAT, FQNNGV. The CDR3 loop spans 15 amino acids. Trimming took 6 bases from V and 6 from J, leaving 15 bases between them. CDR3 DNA sequence: TGTGCCAGCAGTGGAGGACGGGAGGGTAATTCACCCCTCCACTTT. Translation: CASSGGREGNSPLHF. The variable domain in full, with the rest retrieved from reference TRBV11-2 and TRBJ1-6, is EAGVAQSPRYKIIEKRQSVAFWCNPISGHATLYWYQQILGQGPKLLIQFQNNGVVDDSQLPKDRFSAERLKGVDSTLKIQPAKLEDSAVYLCASSGGREGNSPLHFGNGTRLTVT.

V and J are TRBV10-3 and TRBJ1-1; D ambiguous. Germline V gene data show CDR1 as ENHRY and CDR2 as SYGVKD. The CDR3 has 13 amino acids. V gave up 5 bases and J gave up 4 bases, with 11 bases separating them. For the CDR3, the DNA is TGTGCCATCAGTAAAACAGATTCCACTGAAGCTTTCTTT. This translates into CAISKTDSTEAFF.

This sequence joins TRBV5-1 and TRBJ2-7, with 9 bases aligning to TRBD1. CDR1 and CDR2 from the germline V gene are SGHRS and YFSETQ. Trimming at V came to 0 bases and at J to 4 bases, leaving 5 bases not matched to a gene. The CDR3 totals 15 residues. CDR3 region: CASSLDQGQGYEQYF. The CDR3 nucleotides read TGCGCCAGCAGCTTGGACCAGGGACAGGGATACGAGCAGTACTTC.

The rearrangement joins TRBV5-1 to TRBJ2-1; TRBD1 might be the D (5 bases). V lost 4 bases to trimming and J lost 4 bases, with 12 bases between them. Germline CDR1 reads SGHRS; CDR2 reads YFSETQ. The CDR3 is made up of 14 amino acids. The CDR3 nucleotides are TGCGCCAGCAGCCCGTCCGACAGTTACAATGAGCAGTTCTTC. Protein product: CASSPSDSYNEQFF.

V is TRBV5-6 and J is TRBJ2-7, with D uncertain. The CDR3 covers 13 residues. Trimming took off 2 bases at V and 5 bases at J, with 11 bases between the two ends. Germline CDR1 is SGHDT and CDR2 is YYEEEE. CDR3 sequence reads: CASSFLSPDEQYF. The CDR3 DNA follows: TGTGCCAGCAGCTTTTTAAGCCCGGACGAGCAGTACTTC.

J is TRBJ2-5 and V is TRBV18; 7 bases line up with TRBD2. Germline CDR1 and CDR2: KGHSH and LQKENI. Trimming removed 4 bases from V and 4 bases from J; junction bases left unmatched: 3. CDR3 length: 13 residues. The CDR3 is CASSLPSGETQYF. The DNA of the CDR3 is TGTGCCAGCTCACTCCCTAGCGGAGAGACCCAGTACTTC.

Worth noting for this clone: In the same sample, other DNA sequences code for this CDR3. This sequence joins TRBV2 and TRBJ2-2, with D unresolved. The CDR3 is 11 amino acids. The germline V and J ends were trimmed by 6 bases and 6 bases, with 5 bases remaining between them. Germline values: CDR1 SNHLY, CDR2 FYNNEI. CDR3: CASRRSGELFF. The DNA of the CDR3 is TGTGCCAGCAGGAGGTCCGGGGAGCTGTTTTTT.

The chain couples TRBV5-1 to TRBJ1-4; the match to TRBD1 covers 9 bases. The CDR3 has 16 residues. The V segment lost 0 bases and the J segment 6 bases; nucleotides outside the gene matches: 6. The germline V gene encodes CDR1 SGHRS and CDR2 YFSETQ. CDR3 nucleotides: TGCGCCAGCAGCTTGGAACGGGGACAGGGTTATGAAAAACTGTTTTTT. This translates into CASSLERGQGYEKLFF.

A few counts support this clone. This same CDR3 is encoded by further DNA sequences in the sample. The chain carries TRBV5-1 and TRBJ1-1, with D unresolved. With 0 bases removed from V and 1 base from J, the gap between germline ends came to 4 bases. Germline V gene sequence: CDR1 SGHRS, CDR2 YFSETQ. This CDR3 is 13 amino acids long. CDR3 sequence reads: CASSLGKNTEAFF. CDR3 nucleotides: TGCGCCAGCAGCTTGGGCAAGAACACTGAAGCTTTCTTT.

This sequence joins TRBV2 and TRBJ1-4, with TRBD1 as a possible D gene (6 bases). The germline gives CDR1 SNHLY, CDR2 FYNNEI. This CDR3 has 14 amino acids. V shed 6 bases and J shed 2 bases, with 10 bases lying between them. The CDR3 DNA sequence: TGTGCCAGCAGGACGGACAGTACTAATGAAAAACTGTTTTTT. Amino acids: CASRTDSTNEKLFF.

Comments on this clone: The same CDR3 can be traced to other DNA sequences in this sample. The chain is built from TRBV5-4 and TRBJ2-5; TRBD2 aligns across 12 bases. The CDR3 spans 16 residues. With 0 bases clipped from V and 2 bases from J, the junction kept 2 bases outside the gene matches. In germline, CDR1 is SGHNT, CDR2 YYREEE (reference sequence). CDR3 protein: CASSLGLAGVQETQYF. CDR3 coding DNA: TGTGCCAGCAGCTTGGGACTAGCGGGGGTACAAGAGACCCAGTACTTC.

The gene calls are TRBV6-6 and TRBJ2-1; a weak D match, TRBD2 (5 bases). V lost 4 bases to trimming and J lost 7 bases, with 17 bases between them. This CDR3 has 15 amino acids. The germline V gene encodes CDR1 MNHNY and CDR2 SVGAGI (reference sequence). The CDR3 coding sequence is TGTGCCAGCAGTTGGTCCGGAGGAGGTATGAATGAGCAGTTCTTC. It is translated as CASSWSGGGMNEQFF.

DNA for the CDR3: TGTGCCTGGAGTGGAGGAGTGCAGGATCAAAACATTCAGTACTTC. Translating gives CAWSGGVQDQNIQYF. The chain has TRBV30 and TRBJ2-4; D remains unclear. CDR1 and CDR2 (germline): GTSNPN, SVGIG (reference sequence). With 1 base removed from V and 5 bases from J, the gap between germline ends came to 15 bases. The CDR3 contains 15 residues.

This clone has a handful of counts. This sequence joins TRBV30 and TRBJ1-2; D is unresolved. Between the trimmed V and J ends, which lost 3 bases and 0 bases, there was a span of 11 bases. Germline CDR1 GTSNPN, CDR2 SVGIG (reference sequence). The CDR3 runs to 14 residues. CDR3 protein: CAWRRALANYGYTF. The CDR3 DNA reads TGTGCCTGGAGGAGGGCCCTCGCTAACTATGGCTACACCTTC. Full variable domain (missing parts from reference TRBV30 and TRBJ1-2): SQTIHQWPATLVQPVGSPLSLECTVEGTSNPNLYWYRQAAGRGLQLLFYSVGIGQISSEVPQNLSASRPQDRQFILSSKKLLLSDSGFYLCAWRRALANYGYTFGSGTRLTVV.

The V and J genes are TRBV7-6 and TRBJ2-2; D possibly corresponds to TRBD1 (5 bases). Germline assignment: CDR1 SGHVS and CDR2 FNYEAQ. The length of the CDR3 is 15 residues. V was trimmed by 1 base and J by 10 bases, leaving 16 bases between them. CDR3 DNA sequence: TGTGCCAGCAGCTTAGATTCAGGGCACCGCTCGGAGCTGTTTTTT. Translating it yields CASSLDSGHRSELFF. The variable domain in full, with the rest retrieved from reference TRBV7-6 and TRBJ2-2, is GAGVSQSPRYKVTKRGQDVALRCDPISGHVSLYWYRQALGQGPEFLTYFNYEAQQDKSGLPNDRFSAERPEGSISTLTIQRTEQRDSAMYRCASSLDSGHRSELFFGEGSRLTVL.

V is TRBV28 and J is TRBJ1-4; a possible D gene is TRBD1 (5 bases). The CDR3 runs 16 residues. Germline V gene sequence: CDR1 MDHEN, CDR2 SYDVKM. V lost 7 bases, J lost 11 bases, and 26 bases lay in between. CDR3 in DNA: TGTGCCAGCAACCAGGCCTCGGAGGGGACGGGTGGGAAACTGTTTTTT. This sequence encodes CASNQASEGTGGKLFF. The entire variable domain, with the rest obtained from reference TRBV28 and TRBJ1-4, is as follows: DVKVTQSSRYLVKRTGEKVFLECVQDMDHENMFWYRQDPGLGLRLIYFSYDVKMKEKGDIPEGYSVSREKKERFSLILESASTNQTSMYLCASNQASEGTGGKLFFGSGTQLSVL.

The genes are TRBV19 and TRBJ2-7; unclear D gene. The CDR3 covers 14 residues. Trimming pared 4 bases from V and 1 base from J, leaving 11 bases between. Germline CDR1 and CDR2: LNHDA and SQIVND (reference sequence). The CDR3 protein is CASSTWERSYEQYF. The CDR3 nucleotides read TGTGCCAGTAGTACGTGGGAACGATCCTACGAGCAGTACTTC. Looking up the rest from reference TRBV19 and TRBJ2-7 gives the full variable domain: DGGITQSPKYLFRKEGQNVTLSCEQNLNHDAMYWYRQDPGQGLRLIYYSQIVNDFQKGDIAEGYSVSREKKESFPLTVTSAQKNPTAFYLCASSTWERSYEQYFGPGTRLTVT.

This sequence joins TRBV5-5 and TRBJ1-2, with 8 positions matching TRBD1. The CDR3 runs 12 residues. V shed 9 bases and J 8 bases; nucleotides not matched to a gene: 9. Germline CDR1 and CDR2: SGHKS and YYEKEE (reference sequence). In nucleotides, the CDR3 is TGTGCCATCCCAGGGACAGGTGAAGGCTACACCTTC. Protein sequence: CAIPGTGEGYTF.

The CDR3 is CASSSTWERDGYTF. The CDR3 DNA reads as TGTGCCAGCAGTTCCACTTGGGAAAGGGATGGCTACACCTTC. The V call is TRBV27, the J call TRBJ1-2, with no clear D. The CDR3 sequence is 14 residues long. CDR1 is MNHEY, CDR2 SMNVEV, per germline (reference sequence). V gave up 4 bases and J gave up 6 bases, with 15 bases separating them.